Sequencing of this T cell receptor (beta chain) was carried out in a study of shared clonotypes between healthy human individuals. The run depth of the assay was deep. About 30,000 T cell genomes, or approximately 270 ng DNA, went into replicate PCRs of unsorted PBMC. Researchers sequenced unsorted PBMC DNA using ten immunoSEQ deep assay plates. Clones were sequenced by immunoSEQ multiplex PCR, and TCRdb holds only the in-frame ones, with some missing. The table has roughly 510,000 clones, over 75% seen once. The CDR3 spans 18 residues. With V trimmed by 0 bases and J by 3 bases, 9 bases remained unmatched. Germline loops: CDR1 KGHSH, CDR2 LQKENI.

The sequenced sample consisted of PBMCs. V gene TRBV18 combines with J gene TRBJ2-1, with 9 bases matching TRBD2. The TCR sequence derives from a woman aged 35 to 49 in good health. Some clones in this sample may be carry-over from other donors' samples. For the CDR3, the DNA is TGTGCCAGCTCACCACCTAGCGGGAGACAGGCTCTCTACAATGAGCAGTTCTTC. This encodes CASSPPSGRQALYNEQFF.